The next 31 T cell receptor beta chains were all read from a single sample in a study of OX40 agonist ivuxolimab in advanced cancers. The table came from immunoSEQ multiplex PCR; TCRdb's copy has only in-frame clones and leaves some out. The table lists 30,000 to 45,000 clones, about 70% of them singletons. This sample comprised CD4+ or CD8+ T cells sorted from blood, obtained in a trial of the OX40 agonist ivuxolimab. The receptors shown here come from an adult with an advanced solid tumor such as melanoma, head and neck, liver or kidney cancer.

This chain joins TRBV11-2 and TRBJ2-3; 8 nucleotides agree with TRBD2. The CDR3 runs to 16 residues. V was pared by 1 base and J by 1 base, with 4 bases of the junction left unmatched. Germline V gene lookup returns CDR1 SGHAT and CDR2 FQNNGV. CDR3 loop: CASSLGGRGGTDTQYF. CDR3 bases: TGTGCCAGCAGCTTAGGAGGGCGGGGGGGCACAGATACGCAGTATTTT. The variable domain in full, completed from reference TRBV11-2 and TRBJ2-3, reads EAGVAQSPRYKIIEKRQSVAFWCNPISGHATLYWYQQILGQGPKLLIQFQNNGVVDDSQLPKDRFSAERLKGVDSTLKIQPAKLEDSAVYLCASSLGGRGGTDTQYFGPGTRLTVL.

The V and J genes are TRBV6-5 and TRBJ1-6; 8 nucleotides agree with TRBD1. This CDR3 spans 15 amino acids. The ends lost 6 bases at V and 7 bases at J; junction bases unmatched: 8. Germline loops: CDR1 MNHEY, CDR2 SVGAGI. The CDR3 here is CASRTLDRVNSPLHF. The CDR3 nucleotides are TGTGCCAGCAGGACCTTGGACAGGGTCAATTCACCCCTCCACTTT.

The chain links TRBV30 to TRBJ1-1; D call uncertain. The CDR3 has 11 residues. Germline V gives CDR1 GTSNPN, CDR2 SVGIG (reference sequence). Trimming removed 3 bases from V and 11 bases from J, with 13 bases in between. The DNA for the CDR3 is TGTGCCTGGAGCCTCAAAACCGGCGCTTTCTTT. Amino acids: CAWSLKTGAFF.

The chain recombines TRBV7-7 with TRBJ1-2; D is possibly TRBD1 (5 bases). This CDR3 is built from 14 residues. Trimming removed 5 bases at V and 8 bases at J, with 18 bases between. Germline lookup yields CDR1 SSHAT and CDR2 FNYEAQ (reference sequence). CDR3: CASSTLAGGRGYTF. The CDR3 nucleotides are TGTGCCAGCAGCACCCTCGCGGGGGGACGAGGCTACACCTTC.

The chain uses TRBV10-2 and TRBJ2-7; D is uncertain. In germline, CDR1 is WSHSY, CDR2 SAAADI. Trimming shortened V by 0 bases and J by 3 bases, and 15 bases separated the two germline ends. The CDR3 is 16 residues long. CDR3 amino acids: CASSESWVVNYYEQYF. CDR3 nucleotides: TGCGCCAGCAGTGAGTCGTGGGTCGTAAACTACTACGAGCAGTACTTC.

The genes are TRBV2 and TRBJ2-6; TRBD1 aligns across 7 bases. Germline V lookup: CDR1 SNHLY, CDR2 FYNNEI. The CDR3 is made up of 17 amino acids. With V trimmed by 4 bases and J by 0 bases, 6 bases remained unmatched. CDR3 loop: CASSGQGPSSGANVLTF. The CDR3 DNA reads TGTGCCAGCAGTGGACAGGGTCCCAGCTCTGGGGCCAACGTCCTGACTTTC.

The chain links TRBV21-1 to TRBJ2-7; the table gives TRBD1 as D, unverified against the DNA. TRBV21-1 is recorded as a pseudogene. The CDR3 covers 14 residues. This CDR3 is CASSKRTDPYEQYV. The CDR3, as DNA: TGTGCCAGCAGCAAAAGAACAGATCCCTACGAGCAGTACGTC.

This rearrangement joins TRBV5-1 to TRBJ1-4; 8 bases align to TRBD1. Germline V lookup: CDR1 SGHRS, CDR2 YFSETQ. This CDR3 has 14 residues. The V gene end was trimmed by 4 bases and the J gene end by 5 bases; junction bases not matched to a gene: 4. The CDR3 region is CASSGQGVNEKLFF. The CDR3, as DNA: TGCGCCAGCAGCGGACAGGGTGTGAATGAAAAACTGTTTTTT.

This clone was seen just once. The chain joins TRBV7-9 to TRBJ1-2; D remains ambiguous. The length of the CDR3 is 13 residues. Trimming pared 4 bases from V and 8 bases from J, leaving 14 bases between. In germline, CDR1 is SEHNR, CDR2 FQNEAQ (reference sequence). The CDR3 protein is CASSSPGQTGYTF. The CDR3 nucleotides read TGTGCCAGCAGCTCACCGGGCCAGACAGGCTACACCTTC. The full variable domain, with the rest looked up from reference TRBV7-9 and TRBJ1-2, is DTGVSQNPRHKITKRGQNVTFRCDPISEHNRLYWYRQTLGQGPEFLTYFQNEAQLEKSRLLSDRFSAERPKGSFSTLEIQRTEQGDSAMYLCASSSPGQTGYTFGSGTRLTVV.

This chain's CDR3 is CASSHRTGVHWSFF. For the CDR3, the DNA is TGCGCCAGCAGCCATAGGACAGGGGTCCACTGGAGCTTCTTT. The V call is TRBV4-1, the J call TRBJ1-1, with TRBD1 matching over 9 bases. The V segment lost 3 bases and the J segment 14 bases; nucleotides outside the gene matches: 13. In germline, CDR1 is MGHRA, CDR2 YSYEKL. CDR3 length equals 14 residues.

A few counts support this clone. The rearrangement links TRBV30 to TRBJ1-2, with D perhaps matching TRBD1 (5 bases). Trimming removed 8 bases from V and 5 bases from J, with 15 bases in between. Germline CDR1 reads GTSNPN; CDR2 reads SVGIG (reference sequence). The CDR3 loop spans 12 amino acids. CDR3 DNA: TGTGCCGGTTGGGGACGCCAGTATGGCTACACCTTC. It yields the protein CAGWGRQYGYTF.

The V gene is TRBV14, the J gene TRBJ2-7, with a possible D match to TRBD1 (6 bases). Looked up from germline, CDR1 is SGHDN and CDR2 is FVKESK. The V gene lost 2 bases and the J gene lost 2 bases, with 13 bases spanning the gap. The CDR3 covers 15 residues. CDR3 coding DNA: TGTGCCAGCAGCCAACAAGTTACAGGGCCCTACGAGCAGTACGTC. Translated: CASSQQVTGPYEQYV.

The CDR3 is CASKAGQNNYGYTF. Here the CDR3 DNA reads TGTGCCAGTAAAGCGGGACAGAATAACTATGGCTACACCTTC. V usage is TRBV19 and J usage is TRBJ1-2, with TRBD1 matching over 7 bases. Unmatched junction bases numbered 6, after V lost 7 bases and J lost 1 base. There are 14 residues in the CDR3. CDR1 LNHDA and CDR2 SQIVND come from the germline V gene (reference sequence).

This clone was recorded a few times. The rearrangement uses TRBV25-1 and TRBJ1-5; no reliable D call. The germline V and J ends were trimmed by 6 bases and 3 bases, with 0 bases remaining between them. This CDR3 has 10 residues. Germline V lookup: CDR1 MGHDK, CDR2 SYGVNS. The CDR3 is CASSNQPQHF. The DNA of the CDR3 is TGTGCCAGCAGCAATCAGCCCCAGCATTTT.

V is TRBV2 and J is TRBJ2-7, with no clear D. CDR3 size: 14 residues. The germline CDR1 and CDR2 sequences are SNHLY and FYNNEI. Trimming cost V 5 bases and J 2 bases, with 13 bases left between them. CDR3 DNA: TGTGCCAGCAGTTGGGCCCAACGCCCCTACGAGCAGTACGTC. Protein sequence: CASSWAQRPYEQYV.

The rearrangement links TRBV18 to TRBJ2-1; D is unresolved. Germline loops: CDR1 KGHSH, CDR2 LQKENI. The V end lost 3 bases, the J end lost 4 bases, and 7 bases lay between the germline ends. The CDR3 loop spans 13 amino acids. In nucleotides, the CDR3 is TGTGCCAGCTCACCCGACGGTTACAATGAGCAGTTCTTC. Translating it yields CASSPDGYNEQFF.

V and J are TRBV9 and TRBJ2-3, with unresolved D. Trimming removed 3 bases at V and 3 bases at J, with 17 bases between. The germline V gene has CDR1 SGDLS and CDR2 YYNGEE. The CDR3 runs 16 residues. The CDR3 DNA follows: TGTGCCAGCAGCGCAAGCCCGGGCCGAGAGACAGATACGCAGTATTTT. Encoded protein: CASSASPGRETDTQYF.

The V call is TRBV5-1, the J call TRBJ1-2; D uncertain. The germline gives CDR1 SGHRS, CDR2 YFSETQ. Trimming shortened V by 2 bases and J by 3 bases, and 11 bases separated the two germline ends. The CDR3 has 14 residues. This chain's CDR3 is CASSLYREDYGYTF. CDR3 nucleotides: TGCGCCAGCAGCTTATACCGGGAGGACTATGGCTACACCTTC.

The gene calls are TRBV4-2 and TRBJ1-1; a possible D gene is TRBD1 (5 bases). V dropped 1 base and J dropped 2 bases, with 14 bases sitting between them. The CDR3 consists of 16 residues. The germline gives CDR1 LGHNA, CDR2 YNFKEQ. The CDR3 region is CASSQVQGRGNTEAFF. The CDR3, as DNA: TGTGCCAGCAGCCAAGTCCAAGGGAGGGGAAACACTGAAGCTTTCTTT.

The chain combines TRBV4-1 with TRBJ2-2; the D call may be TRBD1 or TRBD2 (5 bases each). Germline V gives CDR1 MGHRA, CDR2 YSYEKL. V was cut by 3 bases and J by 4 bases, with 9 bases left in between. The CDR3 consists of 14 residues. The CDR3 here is CASSQGTGTGELFF. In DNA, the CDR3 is TGCGCCAGCAGCCAGGGGACGGGCACCGGGGAGCTGTTTTTT.

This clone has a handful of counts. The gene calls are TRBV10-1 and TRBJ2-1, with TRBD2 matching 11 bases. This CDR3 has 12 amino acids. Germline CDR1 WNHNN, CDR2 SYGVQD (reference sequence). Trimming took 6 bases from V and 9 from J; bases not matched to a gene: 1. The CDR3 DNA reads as TGCGCCAGCAGCGGGACTAGCGGTGAGCAGTTCTTC. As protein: CASSGTSGEQFF.

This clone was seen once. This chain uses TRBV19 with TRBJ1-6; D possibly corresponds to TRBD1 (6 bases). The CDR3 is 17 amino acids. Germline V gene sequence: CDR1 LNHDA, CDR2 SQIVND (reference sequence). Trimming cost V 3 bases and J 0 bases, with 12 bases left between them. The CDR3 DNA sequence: TGTGCCAGTAGTATTTCAGGGGCGAGCTCCTATAATTCACCCCTCCACTTT. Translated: CASSISGASSYNSPLHF.

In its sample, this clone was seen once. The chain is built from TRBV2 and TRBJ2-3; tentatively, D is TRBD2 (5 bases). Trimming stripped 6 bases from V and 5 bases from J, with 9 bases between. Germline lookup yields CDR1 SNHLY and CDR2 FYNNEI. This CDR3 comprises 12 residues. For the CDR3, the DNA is TGTGCCAGCAGCCTTAGCGTAGATACGCAGTATTTT. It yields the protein CASSLSVDTQYF. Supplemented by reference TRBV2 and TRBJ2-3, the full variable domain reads EPEVTQTPSHQVTQMGQEVILRCVPISNHLYFYWYRQILGQKVEFLVSFYNNEISEKSEIFDDQFSVERPDGSNFTLKIRSTKLEDSAMYFCASSLSVDTQYFGPGTRLTVL.

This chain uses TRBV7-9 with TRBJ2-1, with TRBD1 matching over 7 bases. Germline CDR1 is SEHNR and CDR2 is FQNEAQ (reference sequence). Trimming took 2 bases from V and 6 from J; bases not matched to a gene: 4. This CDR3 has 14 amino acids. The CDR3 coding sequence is TGTGCCAGCAGCTTAAGACAGGGAGTCAATGAGCAGTTCTTC. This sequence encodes CASSLRQGVNEQFF. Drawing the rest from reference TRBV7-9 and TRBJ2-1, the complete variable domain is DTGVSQNPRHKITKRGQNVTFRCDPISEHNRLYWYRQTLGQGPEFLTYFQNEAQLEKSRLLSDRFSAERPKGSFSTLEIQRTEQGDSAMYLCASSLRQGVNEQFFGPGTRLTVL.

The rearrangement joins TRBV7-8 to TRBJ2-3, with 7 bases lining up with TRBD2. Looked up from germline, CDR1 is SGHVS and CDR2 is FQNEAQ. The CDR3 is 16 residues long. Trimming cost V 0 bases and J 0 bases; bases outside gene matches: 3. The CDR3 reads CASSLAAGLSTDTQYF. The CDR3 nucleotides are TGTGCCAGCAGCTTAGCGGCGGGACTAAGCACAGATACGCAGTATTTT.

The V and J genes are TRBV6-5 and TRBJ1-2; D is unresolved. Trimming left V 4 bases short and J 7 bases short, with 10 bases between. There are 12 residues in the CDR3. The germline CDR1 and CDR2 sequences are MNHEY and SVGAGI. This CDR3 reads CASSFLHGGYTF. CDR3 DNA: TGTGCCAGCAGTTTCTTACACGGTGGCTACACCTTC.

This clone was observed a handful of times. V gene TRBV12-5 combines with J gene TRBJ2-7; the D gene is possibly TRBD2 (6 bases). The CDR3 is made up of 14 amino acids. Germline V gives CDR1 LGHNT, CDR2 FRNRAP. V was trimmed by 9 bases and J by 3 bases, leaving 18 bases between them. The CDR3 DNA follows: TGTGCTAGGCACGGGGGAAACGAGGTCTACGAGCAGTACTTC. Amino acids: CARHGGNEVYEQYF.

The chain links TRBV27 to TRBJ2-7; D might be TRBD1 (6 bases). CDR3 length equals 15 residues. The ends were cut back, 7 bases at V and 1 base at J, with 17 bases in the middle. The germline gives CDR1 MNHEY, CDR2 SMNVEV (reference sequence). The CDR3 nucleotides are TGTGCCAGCACCAACTTAGTACAGGGTTCCTACGAGCAGTACTTC. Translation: CASTNLVQGSYEQYF.

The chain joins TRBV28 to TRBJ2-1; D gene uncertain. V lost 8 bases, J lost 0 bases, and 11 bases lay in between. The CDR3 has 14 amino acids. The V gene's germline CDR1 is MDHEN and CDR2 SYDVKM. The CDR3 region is CASGIVSSYNEQFF. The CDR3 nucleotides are TGTGCCAGCGGAATCGTAAGCTCCTACAATGAGCAGTTCTTC.

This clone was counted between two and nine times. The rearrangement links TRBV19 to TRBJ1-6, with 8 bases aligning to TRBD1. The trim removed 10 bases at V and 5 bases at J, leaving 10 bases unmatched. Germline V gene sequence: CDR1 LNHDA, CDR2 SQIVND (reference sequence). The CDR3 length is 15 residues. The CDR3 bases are TGTGCCACCAAACAGGGGGAACTTCATAATTCACCCCTCCACTTT. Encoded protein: CATKQGELHNSPLHF. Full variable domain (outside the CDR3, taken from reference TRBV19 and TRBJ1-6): DGGITQSPKYLFRKEGQNVTLSCEQNLNHDAMYWYRQDPGQGLRLIYYSQIVNDFQKGDIAEGYSVSREKKESFPLTVTSAQKNPTAFYLCATKQGELHNSPLHFGNGTRLTVT.

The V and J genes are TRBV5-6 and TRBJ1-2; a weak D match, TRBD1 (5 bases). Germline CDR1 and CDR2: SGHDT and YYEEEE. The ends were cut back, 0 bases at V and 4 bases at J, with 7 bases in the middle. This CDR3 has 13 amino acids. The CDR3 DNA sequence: TGTGCCAGCAGCTTGGGGACAAGCTATGGCTACACCTTC. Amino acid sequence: CASSLGTSYGYTF.